This T cell receptor (beta chain) was recovered during a study of blood T cell repertoires in COVID-19. Study overall: Whether acute or convalescent, the COVID-19 samples came from the United States, Italy and Spain. T cells, B-cell-depleted T cells, or PBMCs provided the cDNA or gDNA that served as material.

Original data processing: From reference gene primer amplification, estimates of nucleated cell counts were derived. Libraries were prepared by immunoSEQ multiplex PCR; TCRdb keeps only in-frame clonotypes and omits some of them. V, J and clone size derive from that table, while D and trimming were established from the DNA sequence. The data show 150,000 to 200,000 clones, more than 75% seen once. Trimming took 5 bases from V and 10 from J; bases not matched to a gene: 13. There are 13 residues in the CDR3. CDR1 is SQVTM, CDR2 ANQGSEA, per germline. This receptor was identified in a woman younger than 35 who had recovered from COVID-19. The V gene is TRBV29-1, the J gene TRBJ1-1; TRBD1 matches 7 bases. The sequencing sample was made of peripheral blood. As DNA, the CDR3 is TGCAGCGTTCTACCTTCAGGGGGACGGGCAGCTTTCTTT. Protein sequence: CSVLPSGGRAAFF.